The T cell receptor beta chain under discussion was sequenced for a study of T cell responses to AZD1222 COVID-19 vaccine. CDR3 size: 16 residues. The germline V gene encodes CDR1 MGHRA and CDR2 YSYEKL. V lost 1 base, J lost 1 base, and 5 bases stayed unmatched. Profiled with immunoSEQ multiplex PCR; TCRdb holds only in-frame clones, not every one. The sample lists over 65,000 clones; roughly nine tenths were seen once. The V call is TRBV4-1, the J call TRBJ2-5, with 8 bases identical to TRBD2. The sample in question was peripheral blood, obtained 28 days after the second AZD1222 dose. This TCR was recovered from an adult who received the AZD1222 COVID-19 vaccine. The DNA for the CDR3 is TGCGCCAGCAGCCAAGGTCCAGCGGGGGTCCAAGAGACCCAGTACTTC. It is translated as CASSQGPAGVQETQYF.